This TCR beta chain was recorded in a study of T-cell reconstitution after alpha-beta-depleted transplantation in children. Overall study findings and caveats: Most T-cell counts and diversity one year after the transplant came from T cells that were newly produced. Reportedly, roughly two months post-transplant, alpha-beta T cells arose from several hundred expanded graft clones. High day-60 TCRbeta diversity in some patients came from surviving recipient T cells and thymic progenitors.

In this sample, this clonotype turned up a few times. Its antigen remains unknown. The CDR3 extends over 18 amino acids. The J segment lost 12 bases and the V segment lost 7 bases, leaving 23 bases of the junction unmatched. A library of TCRbeta sequences, prepared with unique molecular identifiers, was generated. Via MiXCR, TCRdb re-called the PCR reads, giving one row per CDR3 protein. The repertoire holds about 420,000 distinct CDR3 sequences, with about a sixth as singletons. Sequences were derived from PBMCs, mostly from graft donor cells, sampled 360 days after TCRalphabeta/CD19-depleted stem cell transplant. The rearrangement uses TRBV12-3 or TRBV12-4 and TRBJ2-1; 11 nucleotides agree with TRBD2. This receptor was taken from a boy in the first two years of life who had a stem cell transplant for Wiskott-Aldrich syndrome, so the T cells may come from the graft donor. CDR3 amino acids: CASTRDSVSSGRTPRQFF. DNA for the CDR3: TGTGCCAGCACCCGGGACAGCGTCTCTAGCGGGAGGACCCCGAGGCAGTTCTTC.